What follows are 9 T cell receptor beta chains derived from one specimen sequenced in a study of technical replicates of blood from four donors. Generated by immunoSEQ multiplex PCR, the TCRdb table keeps only in-frame clones and is missing some. The table has tens of thousands of clones, almost 97% seen once. Material for sequencing was T cells isolated from PBMCs. Source of these receptors: a human donor in good health.

The chain carries TRBV10-3 and TRBJ2-7; 9 bases are a match to TRBD1. Trimming at V came to 10 bases and at J to 3 bases, leaving 7 bases not matched to a gene. The V gene's germline CDR1 is ENHRY and CDR2 SYGVKD. The CDR3 is 13 residues long. This CDR3 reads CATLRQGDYEQYF. The CDR3 DNA reads TGTGCCACCCTTAGACAGGGGGACTACGAGCAGTACTTC.

The chain carries TRBV6-1 and TRBJ2-2, with TRBD1 matching 7 bases. Unmatched junction bases numbered 12, after V lost 1 base and J lost 1 base. From germline, CDR1 is MNHNS and CDR2 SASEGT. The CDR3 length is 19 residues. This CDR3 is CASSEGKWVRTGNTGELFF. Written as DNA, the CDR3 is TGTGCCAGCAGTGAAGGAAAGTGGGTTAGGACAGGGAACACCGGGGAGCTGTTTTTT.

The genes are TRBV7-9 and TRBJ1-2; no clear D. CDR1 and CDR2 (germline): SEHNR, FQNEAQ (reference sequence). The CDR3 is made up of 14 amino acids. V was shortened by 4 bases and J by 0 bases, with 9 bases between the two germline ends. The CDR3 is CASSSSGTNYGYTF. CDR3 nucleotide sequence: TGTGCCAGCAGCTCCTCCGGGACTAACTATGGCTACACCTTC.

The rearrangement links TRBV7-8 to TRBJ1-1; 7 bases map to TRBD1. Germline assignment: CDR1 SGHVS and CDR2 FQNEAQ. The length of the CDR3 is 20 residues. With V trimmed by 5 bases and J by 2 bases, 23 bases remained unmatched. Here the CDR3 reads CASSLRLQGGGRATNTEAFF. DNA for the CDR3: TGTGCCAGCAGCCTACGTCTGCAGGGGGGCGGCCGGGCGACAAACACTGAAGCTTTCTTT.

The CDR3: CASSILGGSNQPQHF. In DNA form, the CDR3 reads TGTGCCAGCAGTATCCTAGGGGGTAGCAATCAGCCCCAGCATTTT. The V call is TRBV27, the J call TRBJ1-5, with D maybe TRBD1 (6 bases). The CDR3 is made up of 15 amino acids. From germline, CDR1 is MNHEY and CDR2 SMNVEV (reference sequence). V was trimmed by 5 bases and J by 0 bases, leaving 11 bases between them.

This sequence joins TRBV6-5 and TRBJ1-5, with D possibly TRBD1 on 6 matching bases. Germline-derived CDR1 and CDR2 are MNHEY and SVGAGI. The CDR3 runs to 15 residues. V lost 6 bases to trimming and J lost 5 bases, with 17 bases between them. CDR3 amino acids: CASRPPGHRDQPQHF. The CDR3 DNA reads TGTGCCAGCAGGCCGCCGGGACATCGCGATCAGCCCCAGCATTTT.

As concerns this clone: The conserved final phenylalanine or tryptophan is absent from the CDR3, which likely points to a read error. The J gene is TRBJ1-1, the V gene TRBV7-3; 7 bases agree with TRBD1. In germline, CDR1 is SGHTA, CDR2 FQGTGA. V lost 5 bases, J lost 9 bases, and 21 bases stayed unmatched. The CDR3 has 17 residues. DNA of the CDR3: TGTGCCAGCAGCACCCAGAGTGGGGGTTGGGACAGAACTAAAGCTTTCCTT. Its translation is CASSTQSGGWDRTKAFL.

This clone was seen just once. This chain uses TRBV6-5 with TRBJ1-5, with 9 bases identical to TRBD1. The CDR3 runs 14 residues. From germline, CDR1 is MNHEY and CDR2 SVGAGI. Trimming took 6 bases from V and 5 from J; bases not matched to a gene: 5. The CDR3 protein is CASRSGTGYQPQHF. The CDR3 coding sequence is TGTGCCAGCAGGTCCGGGACAGGGTATCAGCCCCAGCATTTT.

On this clone itself: The same CDR3 is also encoded by other DNA sequences in this sample. The chain links TRBV7-2 to TRBJ1-1; the D is unclear. Trimming cost V 3 bases and J 2 bases, with 7 bases left between them. Looked up from germline, CDR1 is SGHTA and CDR2 is FQGNSA. This CDR3 is built from 13 residues. CDR3 nucleotide sequence: TGTGCCAGCAGCTTGCGCGGTAACACTGAAGCTTTCTTT. It specifies CASSLRGNTEAFF.